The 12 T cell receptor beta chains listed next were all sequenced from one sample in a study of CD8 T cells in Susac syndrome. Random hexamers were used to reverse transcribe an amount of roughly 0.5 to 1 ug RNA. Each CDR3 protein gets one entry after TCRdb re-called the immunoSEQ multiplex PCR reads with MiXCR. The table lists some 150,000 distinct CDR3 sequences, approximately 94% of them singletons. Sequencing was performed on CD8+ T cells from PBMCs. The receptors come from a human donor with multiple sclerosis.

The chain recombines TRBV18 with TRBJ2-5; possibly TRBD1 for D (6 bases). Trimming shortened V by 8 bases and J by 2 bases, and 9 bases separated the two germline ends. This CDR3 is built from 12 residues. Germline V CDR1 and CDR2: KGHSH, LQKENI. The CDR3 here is CASTGHQETQYF. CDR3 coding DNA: TGTGCCAGCACGGGACATCAAGAGACCCAGTACTTC.

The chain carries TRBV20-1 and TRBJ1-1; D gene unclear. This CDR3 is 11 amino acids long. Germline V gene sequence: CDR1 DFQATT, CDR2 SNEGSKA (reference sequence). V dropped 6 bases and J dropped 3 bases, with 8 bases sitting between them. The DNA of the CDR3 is TGCAGTGCACTCAGAGACACTGAAGCTTTCTTT. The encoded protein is CSALRDTEAFF.

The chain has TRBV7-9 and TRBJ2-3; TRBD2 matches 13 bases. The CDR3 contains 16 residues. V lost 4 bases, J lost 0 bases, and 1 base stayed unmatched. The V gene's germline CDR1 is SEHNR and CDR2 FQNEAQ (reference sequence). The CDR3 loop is CASSSGLAGSTDTQYF. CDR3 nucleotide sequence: TGTGCCAGCAGCTCGGGACTAGCGGGGAGCACAGATACGCAGTATTTT.

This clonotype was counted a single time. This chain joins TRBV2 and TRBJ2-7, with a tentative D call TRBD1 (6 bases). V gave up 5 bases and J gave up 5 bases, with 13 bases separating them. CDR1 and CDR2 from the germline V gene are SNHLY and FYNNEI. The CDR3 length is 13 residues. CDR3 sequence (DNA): TGTGCCAGCAGTCCGCCCAGGGGCCACGAGCAGTACTTC. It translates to CASSPPRGHEQYF.

CDR3 in amino acids: CSARTSGDYEQYF. In DNA form, the CDR3 reads TGCAGTGCTAGGACTAGCGGAGACTACGAGCAGTACTTC. The chain joins TRBV20-1 to TRBJ2-7; 9 nucleotides agree with TRBD2. Unmatched junction bases numbered 3, after V lost 3 bases and J lost 3 bases. Germline V gene sequence: CDR1 DFQATT, CDR2 SNEGSKA (reference sequence). The CDR3 is 13 residues long.

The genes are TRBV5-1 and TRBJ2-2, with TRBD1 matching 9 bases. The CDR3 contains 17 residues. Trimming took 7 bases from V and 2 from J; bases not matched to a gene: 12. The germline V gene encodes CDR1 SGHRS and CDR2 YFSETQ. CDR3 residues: CASDPAGTGRNTGELFF. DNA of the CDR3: TGCGCCAGCGACCCCGCTGGGACAGGGCGAAACACCGGGGAGCTGTTTTTT.

The CDR3 DNA follows: TGTGCCAGCAGCTCACAAGGTCCTGAGCAGTTCTTC. Translated, it gives CASSSQGPEQFF. The chain uses TRBV7-9 and TRBJ2-1; D remains ambiguous. The CDR3 totals 12 residues. The V end lost 4 bases, the J end lost 9 bases, and 10 bases lay between the germline ends. The germline CDR1 and CDR2 sequences are SEHNR and FQNEAQ (reference sequence).

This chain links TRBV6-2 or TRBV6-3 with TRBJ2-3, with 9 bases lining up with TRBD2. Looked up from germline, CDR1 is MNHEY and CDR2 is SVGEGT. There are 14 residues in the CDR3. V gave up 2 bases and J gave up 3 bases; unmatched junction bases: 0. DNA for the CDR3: TGTGCCAGCAGTTACGGACTAGCGACAGATACGCAGTATTTT. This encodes CASSYGLATDTQYF.

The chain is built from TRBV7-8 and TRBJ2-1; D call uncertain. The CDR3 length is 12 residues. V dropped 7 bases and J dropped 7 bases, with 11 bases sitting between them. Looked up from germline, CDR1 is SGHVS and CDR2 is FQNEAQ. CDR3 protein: CASNEGGNEQFF. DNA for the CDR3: TGTGCCAGCAACGAAGGCGGAAATGAGCAGTTCTTC.

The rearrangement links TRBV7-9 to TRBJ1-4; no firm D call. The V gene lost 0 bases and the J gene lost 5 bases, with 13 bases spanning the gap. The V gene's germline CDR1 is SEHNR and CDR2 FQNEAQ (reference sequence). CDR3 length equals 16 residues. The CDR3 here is CASSLALEGLNEKLFF. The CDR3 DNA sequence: TGTGCCAGCAGCTTAGCGTTGGAGGGTTTGAATGAAAAACTGTTTTTT.

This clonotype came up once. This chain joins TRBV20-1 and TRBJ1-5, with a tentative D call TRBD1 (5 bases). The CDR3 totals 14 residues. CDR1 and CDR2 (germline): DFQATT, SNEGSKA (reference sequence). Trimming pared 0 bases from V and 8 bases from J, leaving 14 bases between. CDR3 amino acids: CSAREASGTEPQHF. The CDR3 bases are TGCAGTGCTAGAGAGGCCAGTGGGACGGAGCCCCAGCATTTT.

The CDR3 DNA reads as TGTGCCAGCAGCCCTAGCGGGGGGGGCTACAATGAGCAGTTCTTC. Its protein is CASSPSGGGYNEQFF. The J gene is TRBJ2-1, the V gene TRBV9; 12 bases are shared with TRBD2. The J segment lost 3 bases and the V segment lost 4 bases, leaving 2 bases of the junction unmatched. Germline V lookup: CDR1 SGDLS, CDR2 YYNGEE. This CDR3 is built from 15 residues.